This TCR beta chain is drawn from a study of blood T cell repertoires in COVID-19. Across the whole study: PBMCs, B-cell-depleted T cells, or T cells provided the cDNA or gDNA that made up the material.

Sequenced by immunoSEQ multiplex PCR; TCRdb stores in-frame clones only, minus some. The sample includes around 310,000 clones, nearly 90% of them seen just once. Participants were aged roughly 18 to 90 years, lived in 20 to 25 US areas, and enrolled virtually. The clonotype comes from a woman between 25 and 40 years old who had recovered from COVID-19. The sample taken for sequencing was PBMCs or T cells enriched from blood (not recorded which).

CDR3 sequence (DNA): TGTGCCAGCAGCTTCTCGGGTTCCACAGATACGCAGTATTTT. Its translation is CASSFSGSTDTQYF. The V call is TRBV7-9, the J call TRBJ2-3, with no clear D. Germline CDR1 is SEHNR and CDR2 is FQNEAQ (reference sequence). The V end was cut by 3 bases, the J end by 2 bases, with 9 bases between. The CDR3 consists of 14 residues.